A selection of T cell receptor beta chains follows, all from one sample in a study of metastatic and nonmetastatic thyroid tumors. From the PCR reads, TCRdb re-called clones with MiXCR. The sample has roughly 98,000 clones; more than 12% are singletons. What was sequenced was blood. These receptors all stem from a female donor with papillary thyroid cancer or a benign thyroid nodule (not recorded which). Some clones in this sample may be carry-over from other donors' samples. CDR3s include the opening cysteine and the closing phenylalanine or tryptophan. A D gene is named only where the DNA matches it firmly. For some rows the clone size is stated as once, few or many, or as a class when expanded; others skip it.

>13|few|TRBD1|TRBJ2-5|TRBV4-2
TGTGCCAGCAGTGGACAGGGCCAAGAGACCCAGTACTTC
CASSGQGQETQYF
>14|many|TRBD1|TRBJ2-7|TRBV7-9
TGTGCCAGCAGCTTAACGGGACAGGGCTACGAGCAGTACTTC
CASSLTGQGYEQYF
>13|many|-|TRBJ1-2|TRBV10-2
TGCGCCAGCAGTGAGTCGGTATGGGGACTTAACACCTTC
CASSESVWGLNTF
>14|many|TRBD1|TRBJ1-2|TRBV14
TGTGCCAGCAGCTTCGGGACAGGGGTAAATGGCTACACCTTC
CASSFGTGVNGYTF
>11|-|-|TRBJ1-1|TRBV6-1
TGTGCCAGCAGTACCCAGCTTAGAGCTTTCTTT
CASSTQLRAFF
>15|many|-|TRBJ2-7|TRBV2
TGTGCCAGCAGTGAAGCCTTCGGCAGGGCCTACGAGCAGTACTTC
CASSEAFGRAYEQYF
>13|many|TRBD1|TRBJ1-2|TRBV6-1
TGTGCCAGCAGTTTCCGACAGGGGTCGGGCTACACCTTC
CASSFRQGSGYTF
>15|many|-|TRBJ1-4|TRBV6-2/TRBV6-3
TGTGCCAGCAGCTCGACGGGGGGGGGCAACGAAAAACTGTTTTTT
CASSSTGGGNEKLFF
>14|many|-|TRBJ1-1|TRBV7-8
TGTGCCAGCAGCTTAAAATTCGACCAGCCGGGTGCTTTCTTT
CASSLKFDQPGAFF
>12|-|-|TRBJ2-2|TRBV28
TGTGCCAGCAGTCAGGGGTATGGGGAGCTGTTTTTT
CASSQGYGELFF
>14|many|-|TRBJ1-1|TRBV20-1
TGCAGTGCTAGATTCGCTGGTTTGAACACTGAAGCTTTCTTT
CSARFAGLNTEAFF
>17|-|-|TRBJ2-2|TRBV20-1
TGCAGTGCCCCGAATCCCTACAGGGACCAGAACACCGGGGAGCTGTTTTTT
CSAPNPYRDQNTGELFF
>14|many|-|TRBJ2-7|TRBV9
TGTGCCAGCAGCCGACAGGTGTTAGCCTACGAGCGGTACTTC
CASSRQVLAYERYF
>13|-|-|TRBJ2-7|TRBV11-2
TGTGCCAGCAGCTTAGACGTGGCCCTCGATCAGTACTTC
CASSLDVALDQYF
>19|many|-|TRBJ1-5|TRBV28
TGTGCCAGCAGCCCCGGTTTCGTCGAACAGATAAATAGCAATCAGCCCCAGCATTTT
CASSPGFVEQINSNQPQHF
>14|many|-|TRBJ1-1|TRBV10-3
TGTGCCATCACAACAGGGAGGGGGGGAACTGAAGCTTTCTTT
CAITTGRGGTEAFF
>16|many|-|TRBJ2-3|TRBV11-1
TGTGCCAGCAGCTTAATCGTAGGGGTGAGCACAGATACGCAGTATTTT
CASSLIVGVSTDTQYF
>12|many|-|TRBJ1-6|TRBV6-1
TGTGCCAGCAGTGAGAGGGATTCACCCCTCCACTTT
CASSERDSPLHF
>14|many|TRBD2|TRBJ2-7|TRBV20-1
TGCAGTGCGTGGCAGCGGGGGTCGACCTACGAGCAGTACTTC
CSAWQRGSTYEQYF
>18|many|-|TRBJ1-6|TRBV19
TGTGCCAGTAGTCGTAGCCCCCAGGGGAATAGGGGTAATTCACCCCTCCACTTT
CASSRSPQGNRGNSPLHF
>17|few|-|TRBJ1-1|TRBV16
TGTGCCAGCAGCCCCCTGGGCACCCCTCCAGGGGTCACTGAAGCTTTCTTT
CASSPLGTPPGVTEAFF
>16|-|-|TRBJ2-2|TRBV5-1
TGCGCCAGCATCTTGTGGAAGGGGATTAGCACCGGGGAGCTGTTTTTT
CASILWKGISTGELFF
>16|many|-|TRBJ2-2|TRBV24-1
TGTGCCACCAGCGGCTACGGGGGGCCGAACACCGGGGAGCTGTTTTTT
CATSGYGGPNTGELFF
>15|many|TRBD1|TRBJ2-7|TRBV20-1
TGCAGTGCCCTTCACGTTACAGGGGGCAAGTACGAGCAGTACTTC
CSALHVTGGKYEQYF
>14|-|-|TRBJ2-3|TRBV6-9
TGTGCCAGCAGGGGGGGGCGCGACACAGATACGCAGTATTTT
CASRGGRDTDTQYF
>17|few|TRBD2|TRBJ2-2|TRBV6-1
TGTGCCAGCAGTGAGGACCTAGCGGGGGCTAACACCGGGGATCTGTTTTTT
CASSEDLAGANTGDLFF
>15|medium-sized|TRBD2|TRBJ2-7|TRBV6-1
TGTGCCAGCACTCTAGGACCGAGCGGGGGCCCCGAGCAGTACTTC
CASTLGPSGGPEQYF
>16|many|TRBD1|TRBJ2-5|TRBV2
TGTGCCAGCAGATTTCCCGGGACAGGGCGGAAGGAGACCCAGTACTTC
CASRFPGTGRKETQYF
>14|many|-|TRBJ2-1|TRBV19
TGTGCCAGTAGTTTTCCTTGGCTCCACAATGAGCAGTTCTTC
CASSFPWLHNEQFF
>15|-|-|TRBJ1-4|TRBV9
TGTGCCAGCAGCCCCCTACGGGCGCGGGGTGAAAAACTGTTTTTT
CASSPLRARGEKLFF
>15|many|TRBD1|TRBJ1-4|TRBV11-2
TGTGCCAGCAGATCCGACAGGGGTTTTAATGAAAAACTGTTTTTT
CASRSDRGFNEKLFF
>14|many|TRBD1|TRBJ1-6|TRBV28
TGTGCCAGCAGACCGGGACAGGGAGGCTCACCCCTCCACTTT
CASRPGQGGSPLHF
>14|many|TRBD1|TRBJ2-7|TRBV28
TGTGCCAGCAGATCGGGACAGAACTCCTACGAGCAGTACTTC
CASRSGQNSYEQYF
>14|few|-|TRBJ1-6|TRBV6-2/TRBV6-3
TGTGCCAGCAGCACCGACGGTGCTGGGTCACCCATCAACTTT
CASSTDGAGSPINF
>19|-|TRBD1|TRBJ2-5|TRBV5-6
TGTGCCAGCAGCTTAAGTTCGGCGCACGGGACAGCTCTCAGGGGGACCCAGTACTTC
CASSLSSAHGTALRGTQYF
>9|-|-|TRBJ1-6|TRBV30
TGTGCCTATAACTCACCCCTCCACTTT
CAYNSPLHF
>18|many|TRBD2|TRBJ2-3|TRBV7-6
TGTGCCAGCAGCTTAGGACTAGCGGGGGGACCTGACTTAGATACGCAGTATTTT
CASSLGLAGGPDLDTQYF
>15|many|-|TRBJ2-3|TRBV2
TGTGCCAGCAGAGCCTCGAGGGTCGGAGCAGATACGCAGTATTTT
CASRASRVGADTQYF
>14|many|TRBD2|TRBJ2-1|TRBV20-1
TGCAGTGCTAGAGATAGCGGGGCAGGCAATGAGCAGTTCTTC
CSARDSGAGNEQFF
>13|many|-|TRBJ1-1|TRBV30
TGTGCCTGGAGCGCGACAGCGAACACTGAAGCTTTCTTT
CAWSATANTEAFF
>13|few|TRBD2|TRBJ2-7|TRBV10-3
TGTGCCATCAGTGTCCGGGGGGTATACGAGCAGTACTTC
CAISVRGVYEQYF
>13|-|-|TRBJ1-2|TRBV29-1
TGCAGCGTTGGAGTTACAGGGTCCTATGGCTACACCTTC
CSVGVTGSYGYTF
>14|few|-|TRBJ2-7|TRBV19
TGCGCCAGTAGTTCTCCGGGACAATCCTACGAGCAGTACTTC
CASSSPGQSYEQYF